This TCR beta chain was sequenced during a study of blood T cell repertoires in COVID-19. Some clones are missing from TCRdb's copy, which holds only in-frame ones; the method was immunoSEQ multiplex PCR. Of 56,000 or so clones listed, 80% to 90% were seen once; the top ten hold roughly 13%. This CDR3 is built from 15 residues. The germline CDR1 and CDR2 sequences are SGHVS and FNYEAQ. The V and J ends lost 5 bases and 6 bases respectively, with 16 bases between them. This rearrangement joins TRBV7-6 to TRBJ2-2, with a tentative D call TRBD1 (5 bases). The sequencing sample was made of peripheral blood. The sequence derives from a woman older than 75 with acute or convalescent COVID-19. The CDR3 sequence: CASSGQGARAGELFF. The CDR3 nucleotides are TGTGCCAGCAGCGGACAAGGGGCTCGAGCCGGGGAGCTGTTTTTT.